This TCR beta chain derives from a study of T cell changes during pregnancy in multiple sclerosis. This CDR3 has 15 amino acids. The V gene lost 5 bases and the J gene lost 7 bases, with 21 bases spanning the gap. Germline V gene sequence: CDR1 LNHDA, CDR2 SQIVND (reference sequence). Here immunoSEQ multiplex PCR was the method, and the copy in TCRdb shows in-frame clones only, minus some. This table has about 16,000 clones, 95% to 97% appearing once. The sequences come from peripheral blood, collected in the third trimester of pregnancy. The sequence was collected from a female donor with multiple sclerosis, enrolled in a pregnancy study. The rearrangement joins TRBV19 to TRBJ2-7; a weak D match, TRBD1 (6 bases). CDR3 sequence reads: CASSPSQGTGREQYF. Here the CDR3 DNA reads TGTGCCAGTAGTCCTTCGCAGGGGACGGGGCGGGAGCAGTACTTC.